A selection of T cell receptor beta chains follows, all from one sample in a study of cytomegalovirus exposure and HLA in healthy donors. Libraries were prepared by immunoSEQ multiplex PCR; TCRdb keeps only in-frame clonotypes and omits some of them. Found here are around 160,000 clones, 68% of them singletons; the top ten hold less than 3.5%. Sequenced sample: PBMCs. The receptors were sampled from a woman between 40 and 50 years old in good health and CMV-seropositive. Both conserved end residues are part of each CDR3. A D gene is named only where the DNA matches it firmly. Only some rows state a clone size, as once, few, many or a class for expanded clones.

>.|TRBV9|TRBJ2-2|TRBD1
CASSVVRGQLFF
TGTGCCAGCAGCGTAGTAAGGGGGCAGCTGTTTTTT
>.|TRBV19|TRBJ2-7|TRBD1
CASSGTGEVYF
TGTGCCAGTAGCGGGACAGGGGAGGTGTACTTC
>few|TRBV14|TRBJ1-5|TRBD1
CASGTTGGAGQPQHF
TGTGCCAGCGGTACAACAGGGGGCGCGGGTCAGCCCCAGCATTTT
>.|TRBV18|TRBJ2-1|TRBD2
CASSQSGGSYNEQFF
TGTGCCAGCTCCCAGAGCGGGGGAAGTTACAATGAGCAGTTCTTC
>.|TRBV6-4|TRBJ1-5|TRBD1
CASSAGTGNQPQHF
TGTGCCAGCAGCGCGGGGACAGGTAATCAGCCCCAGCATTTT
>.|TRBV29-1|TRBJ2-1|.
CSVDDRYNEQFF
TGCAGCGTTGATGACAGATACAATGAGCAGTTCTTC
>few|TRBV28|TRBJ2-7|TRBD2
CASSTYPGTSGNEQYF
TGTGCCAGCAGTACATACCCCGGGACTAGCGGGAACGAGCAGTACTTC
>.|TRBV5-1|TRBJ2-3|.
CASRQAYSRTDTQYF
TGCGCCAGCAGACAGGCCTATTCCCGCACAGATACGCAGTATTTT
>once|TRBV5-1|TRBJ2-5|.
CASSTSSGPYQETQYF
TGCGCCAGCAGCACCAGTAGCGGCCCGTACCAAGAGACCCAGTACTTC
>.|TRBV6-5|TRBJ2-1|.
CASRTDYNKQFF
TGTGCCAGCCGGACTGATTATAATAAGCAGTTCTTC
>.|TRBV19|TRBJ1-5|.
CASSIDPPAIQPQHF
TGTGCCAGTAGTATAGATCCACCAGCGATTCAGCCCCAGCATTTT
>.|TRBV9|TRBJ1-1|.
CASSAVRGTEAFF
TGTGCCAGCAGCGCCGTACGAGGCACTGAAGCTTTCTTT
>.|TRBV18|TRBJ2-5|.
CASSPDRQETQYF
TGTGCCAGCTCACCAGACAGACAAGAGACCCAGTACTTC
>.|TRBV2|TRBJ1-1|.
CASSEEGGTEAFF
TGTGCCAGCAGTGAAGAGGGAGGGACTGAAGCTTTCTTT
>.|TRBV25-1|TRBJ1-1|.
CAGSDVAGEAFF
TGTGCCGGCAGTGATGTAGCCGGAGAAGCTTTCTTT
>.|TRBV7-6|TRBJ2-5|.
CASSLQDLQETQYF
TGTGCCAGCAGCCTACAGGACCTACAAGAGACCCAGTACTTC
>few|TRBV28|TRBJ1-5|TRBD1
CASRQDRGRSNQPQHF
TGTGCCAGCAGGCAGGACAGGGGCCGTAGCAATCAGCCCCAGCATTTT
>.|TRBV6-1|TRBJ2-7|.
CASSARQSSSYEQYF
TGTGCCAGCAGTGCCCGACAGAGCAGCTCCTACGAGCAGTACTTC
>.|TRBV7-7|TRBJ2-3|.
CASSFGGSDTQYF
TGTGCTAGCAGCTTCGGAGGATCAGATACGCAGTATTTT
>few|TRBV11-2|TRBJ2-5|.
CASSLVGHTETQYF
TGTGCCAGCAGCTTAGTGGGCCACACAGAGACCCAGTACTTC
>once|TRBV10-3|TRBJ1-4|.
CAISEHNEKLFF
TGTGCCATCAGTGAACACAATGAAAAACTGTTTTTT
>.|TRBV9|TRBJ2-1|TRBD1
CASSGRDRGPYNEQFF
TGTGCCAGCAGCGGAAGGGACAGGGGTCCCTACAATGAGCAGTTCTTC
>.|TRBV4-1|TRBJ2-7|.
CASSPQTGRGYSYEQYF
TGCGCCAGCAGCCCCCAGACAGGCCGAGGATACTCCTACGAGCAGTACTTC
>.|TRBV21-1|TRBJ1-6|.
CASQDGGKGNSPLHF
TGTGCCAGTCAGGACGGGGGAAAGGGGAATTCACCCCTCCACTTT
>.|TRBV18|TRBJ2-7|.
CASSATGSYEQYF
TGTGCCAGCTCAGCCACAGGGTCCTACGAGCAGTACTTC
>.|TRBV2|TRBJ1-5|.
CASSEGREGPQHF
TGTGCCAGCAGTGAGGGCAGGGAAGGGCCCCAGCATTTT